The TCR beta chain under discussion was sequenced for a study of T cells after yellow fever vaccination (dated by TCRdb to the late 2010s). With respect to the entire study: Libraries from fractions with low cell numbers were prepared with the SMART-Seq v4 Ultra Low Input RNA kit. To track T-cell clones before and after primary and booster YFV17D yellow fever vaccination, bulk TCR alpha and beta repertoires were sequenced longitudinally. Two healthy male donors, one aged 18 to 30 and one aged 30 to 39 years, were included in the cohort. Blood was drawn at multiple timepoints before and after primary and secondary immunization, with bulk PBMC replicates and cell subsets isolated. General findings and caveats noted by the study authors: Because the study included only a couple of donors, the extent to which the findings can be generalized is limited. Computational filtering was needed because FACS-sorted repertoires could contain abundant contaminating clonotypes from the bulk population. Most clones expanded after primary vaccination were re-detected after the booster (almost 98% of CD4 and around 86% of CD8), suggesting broad memory maintenance. Compared with the primary T-cell response, the secondary T-cell response was weaker but faster, peaking on day 5 rather than day 15. A small fraction of clonotypes appeared in both the CD4 and CD8 compartments, likely as a result of convergent recombination.

CDR1 and CDR2 were assigned from the germline V gene (reference sequence) as DFQATT and SNEGSKA. V is pared back by 2 bases and J by 4 bases, with 8 bases lying between the germline termini. The CDR3 goes from the cysteine to the phenylalanine over 12 residues. Only the CDR3 portion is preserved as DNA: 36 bases, with reading frame beginning at the first base. TCR cDNA was made using 5'RACE template switching, a step that added a universal primer site and unique molecular identifiers. Priming of cDNA synthesis was performed from both the TCR alpha and TCR beta constant segments. Library amplification used two PCR steps, and the second PCR step added sample barcodes and sequencing adapters. Libraries were sequenced on Illumina HiSeq 2500 (2x100 bp) or NovaSeq (2x150 bp). Turning to the authors' computational methods: MIGEC handled demultiplexing of reads and collapsing into UMI consensus sequences, while MiXCR performed V(D)J alignment. Using edgeR on replicate PBMC samples, clonotypes were called vaccine-responding if FDR was below 0.01 and the log2 fold change was above 5 up to day 15. Bulk clonotypes were assigned CD4 or CD8 identity according to which sequenced CD4 or CD8 repertoire held them at higher abundance. TCRdb cleaned the public reads at Q25 with fastp, built clones with MiXCR and kept in-frame beta chains. Records with the same CDR3 protein are collapsed into one entry carrying the most frequent genes and DNA. The V and J calls and clone size come from TCRdb's table, not from the authors' own analysis. Here the sample has hundreds of thousands of distinct CDR3 sequences; 19% occur a single time. The ten top clones hold approximately 14% of the sample.

In this sample, this clonotype turned up a few times. The target of this receptor is not known. The input lacks base qualities; no much larger clone sits a single base away. Sample treatment or condition, as interpreted from the label and publication: live attenuated yellow fever vaccine strain. At each blood-draw timepoint, two biological replicates of bulk PBMCs were obtained. PBMCs were isolated from peripheral blood using a standard Ficoll-Paque protocol. TriZol was used to extract RNA from bulk PBMCs, from CD4 and CD8 fractions, and from dextramer-positive and dextramer-negative fractions. The chain couples TRBV20-1 to TRBJ1-2; no D gene can be assigned with confidence. This TCR was sampled from a man aged 25-40 years who received the YFV17D yellow fever vaccine. Sequencing used PBMCs, obtained 15 days after the yellow fever booster vaccination. The CDR3 region: CSARTASYGYTF. The nucleotide sequence is given as TGCAGTGCTAGAACAGCCTCCTATGGCTACACCTTC.